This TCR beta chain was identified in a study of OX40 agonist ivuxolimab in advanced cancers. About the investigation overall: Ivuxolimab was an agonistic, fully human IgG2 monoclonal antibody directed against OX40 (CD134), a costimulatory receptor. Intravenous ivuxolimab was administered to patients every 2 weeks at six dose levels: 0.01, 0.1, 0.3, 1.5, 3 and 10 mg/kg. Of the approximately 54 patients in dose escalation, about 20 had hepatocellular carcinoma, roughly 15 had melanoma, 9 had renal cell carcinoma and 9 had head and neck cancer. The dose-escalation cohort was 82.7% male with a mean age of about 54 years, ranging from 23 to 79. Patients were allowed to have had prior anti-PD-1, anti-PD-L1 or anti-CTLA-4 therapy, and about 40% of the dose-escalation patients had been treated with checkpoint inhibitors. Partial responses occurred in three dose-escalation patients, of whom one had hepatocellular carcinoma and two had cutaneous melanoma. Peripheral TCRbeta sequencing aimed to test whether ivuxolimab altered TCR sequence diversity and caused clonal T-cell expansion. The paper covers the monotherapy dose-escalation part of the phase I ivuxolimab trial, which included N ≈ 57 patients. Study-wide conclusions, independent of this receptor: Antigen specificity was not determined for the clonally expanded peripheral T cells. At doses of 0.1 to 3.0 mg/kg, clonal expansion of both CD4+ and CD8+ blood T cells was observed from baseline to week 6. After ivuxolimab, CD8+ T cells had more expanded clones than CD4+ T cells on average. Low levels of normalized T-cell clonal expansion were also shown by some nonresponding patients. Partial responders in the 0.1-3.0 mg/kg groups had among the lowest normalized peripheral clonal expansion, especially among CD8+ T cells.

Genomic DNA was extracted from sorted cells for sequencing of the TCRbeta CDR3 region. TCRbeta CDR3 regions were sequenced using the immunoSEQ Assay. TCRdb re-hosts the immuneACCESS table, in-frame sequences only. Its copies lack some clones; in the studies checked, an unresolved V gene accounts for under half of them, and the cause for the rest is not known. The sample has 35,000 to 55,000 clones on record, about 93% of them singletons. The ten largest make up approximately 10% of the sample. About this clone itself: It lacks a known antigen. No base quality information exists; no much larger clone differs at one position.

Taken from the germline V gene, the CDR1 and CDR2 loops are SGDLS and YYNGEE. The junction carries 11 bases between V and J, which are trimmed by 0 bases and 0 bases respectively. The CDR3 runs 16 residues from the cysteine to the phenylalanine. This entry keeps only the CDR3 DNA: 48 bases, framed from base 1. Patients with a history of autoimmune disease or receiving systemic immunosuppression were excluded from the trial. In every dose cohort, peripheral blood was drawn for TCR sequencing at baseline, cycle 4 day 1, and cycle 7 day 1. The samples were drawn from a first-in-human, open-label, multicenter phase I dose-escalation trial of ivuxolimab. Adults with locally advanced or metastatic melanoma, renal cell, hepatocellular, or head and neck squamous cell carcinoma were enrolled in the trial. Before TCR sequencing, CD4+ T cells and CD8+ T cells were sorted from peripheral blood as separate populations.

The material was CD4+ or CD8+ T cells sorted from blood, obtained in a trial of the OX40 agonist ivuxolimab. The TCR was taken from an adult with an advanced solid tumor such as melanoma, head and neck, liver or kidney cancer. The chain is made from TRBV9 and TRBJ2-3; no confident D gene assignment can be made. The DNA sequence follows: TGTGCCAGCAGCGTAGAGGGAAGCAGTAGCACAGATACGCAGTATTTT. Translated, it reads CASSVEGSSSTDTQYF.